This T cell receptor beta chain was sequenced during a study of shared clonotypes between healthy human individuals. Sequenced by immunoSEQ multiplex PCR; TCRdb stores in-frame clones only, minus some. The table records about 2.1 million clones, around 95% of them present only once. CDR3 length equals 15 residues. Trimming stripped 0 bases from V and 1 base from J, with 7 bases between. Germline CDR1 reads SGHRS; CDR2 reads YFSETQ. The naive CD8 subset, CD45RO-negative cells positively selected for CCR7, excluded terminally differentiated effector memory CD45RA+ cells. There were no recent acute infections or vaccinations among the donors, who were healthy HIV-negative adults.

The sequenced sample consisted of naive CD8+ T cells from PBMCs. V is TRBV5-1 and J is TRBJ2-2, with D unclear. This receptor was identified in a man younger than 35 in good health. Some clones in this sample may be carry-over from other donors' samples. The CDR3 nucleotides read TGCGCCAGCAGCTTGGTATTGGGGAACACCGGGGAGCTGTTTTTT. Its protein product is CASSLVLGNTGELFF.